These T cell receptor beta chains were read from a single sample in a study of identical twins. Using its own MiXCR run on the 5' RACE reads, TCRdb lists one record per CDR3 protein. The data hold some 1,600,000 distinct CDR3 sequences, with less than 40% observed a single time. Source material: cord blood. These receptors all stem from a newborn girl in good health. Each CDR3 is given with its conserved first and last residue. Fields, in order: CDR3 protein, CDR3 DNA, D gene, J gene, clone size, V gene. The D gene is left open where the match is weak. Size is omitted from some rows. Given values are once, few, many or a class for expanded clones.

CDR3: CACSLAGDSNQPQHF
DNA: TGTGCCTGCAGCTTAGCAGGGGATAGCAATCAGCCCCAGCATTTT
D: .
J: TRBJ1-5
size: .
V: TRBV7-9

CDR3: CASSAQSYNEQYF
DNA: TGTGCCAGCAGCGCCCAGAGCTACAATGAGCAGTACTTC
D: .
J: TRBJ2-7
size: .
V: TRBV7-2

CDR3: CSARGSSRYERYF
DNA: TGCAGTGCTAGAGGTAGTTCGAGGTACGAGCGGTACTTC
D: .
J: TRBJ2-7
size: .
V: TRBV20-1

CDR3: CASSRDPGTSLHEQFF
DNA: TGCGCCAGCAGCCGGGACCCCGGGACTAGCTTACATGAGCAGTTCTTC
D: TRBD2
J: TRBJ2-1
size: few
V: TRBV5-1

CDR3: CASSEGRAGGNEQYF
DNA: TGTGCCAGCAGTGAAGGTCGAGCGGGAGGGAATGAGCAGTACTTC
D: TRBD2
J: TRBJ2-7
size: .
V: TRBV2

CDR3: CASSADSSYGYTF
DNA: TGTGCCAGCAGTGCGGACAGTAGCTATGGCTACACCTTC
D: .
J: TRBJ1-2
size: .
V: TRBV2

CDR3: CATREVEWEPYNEQFF
DNA: TGTGCCACCAGAGAGGTTGAGTGGGAGCCCTACAATGAGCAGTTCTTC
D: .
J: TRBJ2-1
size: few
V: TRBV15

CDR3: CASRNLGRTPYGYTF
DNA: TGTGCCAGCAGAAACCTGGGCAGGACCCCCTATGGCTACACCTTC
D: .
J: TRBJ1-2
size: .
V: TRBV6-1

CDR3: CASSLGQSYTF
DNA: TGTGCCAGCAGCTTGGGGCAAAGCTACACCTTC
D: .
J: TRBJ1-2
size: few
V: TRBV13

CDR3: CASSWGQSEKLFF
DNA: TGTGCCAGCAGCTGGGGACAGAGCGAAAAACTGTTTTTT
D: TRBD1
J: TRBJ1-4
size: .
V: TRBV7-2

CDR3: CASSVIAGGYSYEQYF
DNA: TGTGCCAGCAGTGTCATAGCGGGAGGGTATTCCTACGAGCAGTACTTC
D: TRBD2
J: TRBJ2-7
size: many
V: TRBV12-3/TRBV12-4

CDR3: CASSFQTSGQILSRGTQYF
DNA: TGTGCCAGCAGCTTCCAAACCTCGGGACAGATACTCTCCCGCGGTACGCAGTATTTT
D: TRBD1
J: TRBJ2-3
size: .
V: TRBV7-9

CDR3: CASSLGRRGPLRYGYTF
DNA: TGTGCCAGCAGTTTAGGGAGACGGGGGCCCTTAAGATATGGCTACACCTTC
D: .
J: TRBJ1-2
size: few
V: TRBV12-3/TRBV12-4

CDR3: CAISESGHKNTEAFF
DNA: TGTGCCATCAGTGAATCGGGACACAAGAACACTGAAGCTTTCTTT
D: .
J: TRBJ1-1
size: once
V: TRBV10-3

CDR3: CSVEGYLSEDYGYTF
DNA: TGCAGCGTTGAAGGGTACCTCAGCGAGGACTATGGCTACACCTTC
D: .
J: TRBJ1-2
size: few
V: TRBV29-1

CDR3: CASSLVLDSTDTQYF
DNA: TGTGCCAGCAGTTTAGTACTAGATAGCACAGATACGCAGTATTTT
D: .
J: TRBJ2-3
size: few
V: TRBV28

CDR3: CAWRPTRVGREQFF
DNA: TGTGCCTGGAGACCGACTAGGGTCGGACGGGAGCAGTTCTTC
D: .
J: TRBJ2-1
size: few
V: TRBV30

CDR3: CSVVQGSNTGELFF
DNA: TGCAGCGTTGTACAAGGGTCGAACACCGGGGAGCTGTTTTTT
D: .
J: TRBJ2-2
size: .
V: TRBV29-1

CDR3: CASSEGGQGFYNEQFF
DNA: TGTGCCAGCAGTGAAGGGGGACAGGGGTTCTACAATGAGCAGTTCTTC
D: TRBD1
J: TRBJ2-1
size: few
V: TRBV6-1

CDR3: CASSRGAYNEQYF
DNA: TGTGCTAGCAGTAGAGGGGCCTACAATGAGCAGTACTTC
D: .
J: TRBJ2-7
size: .
V: TRBV7-7

CDR3: CASSLWTSGRVADTQYF
DNA: TGTGCCAGCAGCTTATGGACTAGCGGGAGGGTGGCAGATACGCAGTATTTT
D: TRBD2
J: TRBJ2-3
size: .
V: TRBV7-2

CDR3: CASGEEETQYF
DNA: TGTGCCAGCGGTGAAGAGGAGACCCAGTACTTC
D: .
J: TRBJ2-5
size: .
V: TRBV2

CDR3: CASRQTGTGGEAFF
DNA: TGTGCCAGCAGGCAGACAGGGACAGGGGGTGAAGCTTTCTTT
D: TRBD1
J: TRBJ1-1
size: few
V: TRBV6-4

CDR3: CASATGNYGYTF
DNA: TGTGCCAGCGCGACAGGAAACTATGGCTACACCTTC
D: .
J: TRBJ1-2
size: many
V: TRBV27

CDR3: CASRKGGQGYGYTF
DNA: TGTGCCAGCAGAAAAGGGGGACAGGGCTATGGCTACACCTTC
D: TRBD1
J: TRBJ1-2
size: few
V: TRBV27

CDR3: CASSDTGAPDYEQYF
DNA: TGTGCCAGCAGTGATACAGGGGCTCCTGATTACGAGCAGTACTTC
D: TRBD1
J: TRBJ2-7
size: few
V: TRBV6-1

CDR3: CASSQDGTAGRVDTQYF
DNA: TGTGCCAGCAGCCAAGATGGAACGGCGGGGCGGGTGGATACGCAGTATTTT
D: .
J: TRBJ2-3
size: few
V: TRBV3-1

CDR3: CATSDFSGTGLVNEQFF
DNA: TGTGCCACCAGTGATTTCTCCGGGACAGGGTTGGTGAATGAGCAGTTCTTC
D: TRBD1
J: TRBJ2-1
size: few
V: TRBV24-1

CDR3: CASSPVAGGVDEQYF
DNA: TGTGCCAGCAGCCCAGTAGCGGGAGGGGTCGACGAGCAGTACTTC
D: TRBD2
J: TRBJ2-7
size: few
V: TRBV11-2

CDR3: CAISESSQGNGELFF
DNA: TGTGCCATCAGTGAGTCTAGCCAGGGGAACGGGGAGCTGTTTTTT
D: .
J: TRBJ2-2
size: .
V: TRBV10-3

CDR3: CASIKSGTSGRSSYNEQFF
DNA: TGTGCCAGCATAAAGTCTGGGACTAGCGGGAGGAGCTCCTACAATGAGCAGTTCTTC
D: TRBD2
J: TRBJ2-1
size: .
V: TRBV2

CDR3: CASSLISTGGLNTGELFF
DNA: TGTGCCAGCAGCTTAATTAGCACAGGGGGCCTGAACACCGGGGAGCTGTTTTTT
D: TRBD1
J: TRBJ2-2
size: .
V: TRBV7-2

CDR3: CASSQAGANYGYTF
DNA: TGTGCCAGCAGCCAAGCCGGAGCTAACTATGGCTACACCTTC
D: .
J: TRBJ1-2
size: many
V: TRBV3-1

CDR3: CASSYPNSDNEQFF
DNA: TGTGCCAGCAGTTACCCAAACTCGGACAATGAGCAGTTCTTC
D: .
J: TRBJ2-1
size: .
V: TRBV6-5

CDR3: CASSTYRDTEAFF
DNA: TGTGCCAGCAGCACTTACAGGGACACTGAAGCTTTCTTT
D: .
J: TRBJ1-1
size: few
V: TRBV5-6

CDR3: CASSQDSRPNQPQHF
DNA: TGTGCCAGCAGCCAAGATTCCAGGCCCAATCAGCCCCAGCATTTT
D: .
J: TRBJ1-5
size: .
V: TRBV4-2